This T cell receptor beta chain was recorded in a study of cytomegalovirus exposure and HLA in healthy donors listed by TCRdb under 2017. Background for the entire study: An earlier analysis of several hundred of the donors reported about 290 Gb of sequence data and approximately 110 million unique TCR beta sequences from about 179 million T cells. About 300 gigabases of sequencing data and tens of millions of unique TCR sequences were included in an early release covering around 650 HLA-typed donors. Of the 300 to 400 genotyped donors, about 84% fell in the genetic ancestry cluster associated with self-reported Caucasian donors. The study aimed to test whether cataloging public T cell receptors could reveal signatures of past pathogen exposure. The study used immunosequencing to profile the T cell repertoires of 666 subjects and linked those repertoires to cytomegalovirus serostatus. Besides the first cohort of roughly 640 subjects, a separate validation cohort made up of 95 to 150 different subjects was used. To predict cytomegalovirus infection status, the study brought together high-throughput TCR immunosequencing, statistical association of individual TCRs with disease status, and machine learning. A later analysis re-examined previously published TCR beta repertoires from over 500 donors and added high-resolution HLA genotyping to investigate patterns of TCR occurrence. Rather than using new phenotypic data, the later analysis identified candidate immune exposures from TCR beta sequences and from how often those sequences occurred across donors. An earlier analysis of some 500 of the donors used high-throughput TCR beta sequencing to judge whether each TCR beta V gene segment behaved as functional or pseudogenic. Donor age, sex, ethnicity and CMV serostatus were compiled alongside the repertoire data. In a later genetic analysis, genome-wide SNP genotypes for about 65% of the roughly 670 donors were used, and that subset was treated as a discovery cohort. Every discovery cohort repertoire had been produced on one sequencing platform. Class I and class II HLA loci were covered by the typing at four-digit resolution. The number of donors typed differed by locus, with roughly 620-630 for A, B, C, DRB1 and DQB1, around 520 for DQA1, 606 for DPA1, and 400 to 490 for DPB1. Because of strong linkage in the cohort, 4 to 6 DR-DQ haplotypes were treated as single units for association and clustering. Across some 400 genotyped donors of the cohort, an average of approximately 240,000 unique TCR beta nucleotide sequences per donor were sequenced, and approximately 17% of those sequences were non-productive. Results the study describes overall, beyond this receptor: A further reported finding was that TCR beta sequences accurately predicted the HLA-A and HLA-B alleles for most subjects in the first cohort. When HLA alleles, especially DR and DQ, strongly co-occurred, attributing TCR associations to individual alleles was difficult. A few of the identified cytomegalovirus-associated TCR beta chains were confirmed in vitro to be specific for cytomegalovirus antigens. Immune exposure information for the cohort was limited to CMV serostatus. Correlated functional status among segregating V segments might reflect linkage disequilibrium, but an unknown experimental factor could not be ruled out. In a later analysis, several top co-occurrence clusters were reported to appear linked to parvovirus B19, influenza, CMV and Epstein-Barr virus. The classifier was reported to diagnose cytomegalovirus status with high specificity and sensitivity in both the original cohort and the validation cohort. In this cohort, only TCR beta chains were sequenced, and detectable features were limited by the absence of alpha or paired-chain data. Compared with the approximately 710-donor mean, donors in an Asian-associated ancestry cluster had fewer N-insertions in productive TCRs, according to a later genetic analysis. The earlier analysis of 587 of the donors excluded fewer than 20 rarely observed V segments, including chromosome 9 orphons, because counts were too low. A later analysis found that HLA-associated TCR beta chains were more clonally expanded and had lower generation probabilities than equally common non-associated chains. A later analysis found that TCR association rates varied across HLA loci, with DRB1 alleles showing the most associated TCRs and HLA-C alleles the fewest. The study listed approximately 150 TCR beta chains as associated with cytomegalovirus. Most CMV-associated TCR beta chains appeared to be HLA-restricted in a later analysis, and the HLA associations seemed to be driven largely by CMV exposure. HLA typing was unavailable for some donors at each locus, so association tests used only the typed subset. Most TCR sequences were observed very rarely across donors, whereas some public TCRs were present in many individuals. In a later genetic analysis, a missense DCLRE1C variant was associated with V-gene and J-gene trimming of TCR beta chains, and the association was replicated in an independent cohort. A cluster of highly shared sequence variants was judged likely to be a technical artifact of the sequencing pipeline. Roughly uniform sequencing depth across donors was assumed in presence/absence analyses, although this assumption may not hold. At a false discovery rate of 0.05, a later analysis linked some 17,000 TCR beta sequences to specific HLA alleles. Broadly in line with IMGT annotations, most TCR beta V segments showed up in productive rearrangements about 87% or about 30% of the time in an earlier analysis of several hundred of the donors. The authors suggested that the approach could potentially be extended to other disease states and immunological phenotypes.

Remarks on this clone: Its antigen specificity is not known. Qualities for individual bases were not recorded, and no much larger clone is one base off.

The cohort was made up of 500 to 850 healthy bone marrow donors. Cohort members were all nominally healthy when sampled, although unrecorded immune exposures were likely present. The donor tested CMV seronegative and was one of the 352 seronegative cohort members. A peripheral blood sample was provided by each donor, and peripheral blood mononuclear cells were used for TCR beta sequencing. Genomic DNA was extracted from the blood cell samples with the Qiagen DNeasy Blood Extraction Kit. Libraries were made using the immunoSEQ multiplex PCR assay. A mixture of 60 forward primers for TCR Vbeta segments and 13 reverse primers for TCR Jbeta segments was used in the multiplex PCR. The CDR3 region of rearranged TCR beta genes was amplified from genomic DNA by a multiplex PCR assay. The amplified TCR beta libraries were sequenced on the Illumina HiSeq System as 87-base-pair reads. Under the source paper's analysis protocol: A later analysis counted approximately 76 million unique TCR beta chains across the 666 repertoires, and some 11 million of these chains were shared by at least two donors. Raw reads were error-corrected and collapsed into unique sequences with a nearest-neighbor algorithm that merged closely related sequences to remove PCR and sequencing errors. V, D and J gene segments were assigned by aligning CDR3 sequences to IMGT reference sequences. For a sequence to be retained, a match of at least six nucleotides was required to both a V gene segment and a J gene segment. Rearrangements were called productive when the CDR3 lacked stop codons and stayed in frame with V and J; all others were non-productive. Following IMGT convention, CDR3 was defined as the stretch from the second conserved V-encoded cysteine up to the conserved J-encoded phenylalanine. In an earlier analysis of approximately 590 of the donors, sequences lacking an unambiguous match to a single V gene segment were excluded. An earlier analysis of approximately 590 of the donors classified V segments as functional when productive rearrangements were above 56.7% and as segregating when the standard deviation between donors was above 5%. A statistical classification framework was built for diagnosing cytomegalovirus status from the catalog of TCR beta chain sequences. In a later analysis, TCR nucleotide sequences were compared against IMGT/GENE-DB human TR gene sequences so that V and J genes could be assigned. The TCRdist pipeline was used in a later analysis to assign CDR3 sequences and most-parsimonious VDJ recombination scenarios. In a later analysis, each TCR beta chain was defined by its CDR3 amino acid sequence together with its V-gene family, and reads without a unique V-gene family were excluded. As a way to deal with suspected cross-contamination and a sequencing artifact, a later analysis dropped over 550 nucleotide sequences that were highly shared and had low generation probability. In a later analysis, a clonal expansion index was calculated for each public chain from normalized within-repertoire ranks of inferred template counts. Generation probabilities in a later analysis came from a VDJ recombination model fitted to out-of-frame rearrangements, and those results were checked against IGoR. In a later analysis, hypergeometric tests were used to score TCR-TCR, TCR-HLA and TCR-CMV co-occurrence, with a repertoire-size bias correction applied to TCR pairs. A later analysis estimated false discovery rates by permuting HLA or CMV assignments 20 times. In a later analysis, co-occurring TCRs were grouped using DBSCAN, with TCRdist sequence similarity added in when clustering inside HLA-allele-positive subsets. For co-occurrence clustering, repertoires with fewer than 30,000 or more than 120,000 public chains were excluded, along with roughly five repertoires with anomalous nucleotide sharing. The clones in this table, taken by TCRdb from immuneACCESS, are in-frame only. Not every clone is retained; where verified, under half of the shortfall comes from an unresolved V gene, and the cause of the rest is unknown. V, J and clone size were drawn from that table, and D and trimming were deduced from the DNA. The sample contains some 130,000 clones, 60% to 80% of them found a single time. Approximately 2% of the sample lies in the top ten.

The receptor comes from a man aged 25-45 years in good health and CMV-seronegative. The specimen was PBMCs.

CDR3 sequence: CASSQALYGYTF. In nucleotide form, the sequence is TGTGCCAGCAGCCAGGCCCTTTATGGCTACACCTTC. Rearrangement joined TRBV7-9 to TRBJ1-2, with no reliable assignment of the D segment. The germline V gene (reference sequence) specifies SEHNR as CDR1 and FQNEAQ as CDR2. V gives up 5 bases and J gives up 5 bases, and the segment between their germline ends measures 9 bases. Spanning cysteine to phenylalanine, the CDR3 consists of 12 amino acids. Only the CDR3 part of the read is kept: 36 bases, read in frame from the first base.